Below, 8 T cell receptor beta chains from the same sample are listed, as sequenced in a study of CD8+CD57+ T cells in acquired aplastic anemia. CDR3 and TCR beta VDJ profiling relied on a genomic DNA template. TCRdb called the reads again in MiXCR, with one record for every CDR3 protein. This table holds approximately 250,000 distinct CDR3 sequences, 70% to 85% found once. Flow cytometry had shown expanded CD8+CD57+ cells in the patients chosen for sequencing. The sequenced material came from sorted CD4+, CD8+, or CD8+CD57+ T cells (not recorded which) from PBMCs. Receptor source: a human donor with aplastic anemia.

About this clonotype: The conserved phenylalanine or tryptophan normally closing the CDR3 is absent here, so this likely arose from a read error. It is unclear where the CDR3 begins or ends on the DNA, so no DNA is shown, and the CDR3 is as TCRdb lists it. The chain carries TRBV7-8 and TRBJ2-3. CDR1 and CDR2 from the germline V gene are SGHVS and FQNEAQ. Termini included, the CDR3 measures 13 amino acids. The CDR3 sequence is CASGEAGTHAPHY.

The rearrangement uses TRBV15 and TRBJ2-6; D gene uncertain. Germline CDR1 LNHNV, CDR2 YYDKDF (reference sequence). The CDR3 consists of 16 residues. Trimming left V 0 bases short and J 0 bases short, with 6 bases between. The CDR3 DNA follows: TGTGCCACCAGCAGAGATACCGGCTCTGGGGCCAACGTCCTGACTTTC. The encoded protein is CATSRDTGSGANVLTF.

The chain carries TRBV7-9 and TRBJ2-5, with D possibly being TRBD1 or TRBD2 (5 bases each). The V gene lost 6 bases and the J gene lost 13 bases, with 27 bases spanning the gap. CDR3 size: 15 residues. Germline CDR1 reads SEHNR; CDR2 reads FQNEAQ (reference sequence). The CDR3 protein is CASSYGPGATFFRYF. The CDR3 DNA sequence: TGTGCCAGCAGTTACGGCCCCGGGGCAACGTTCTTCCGGTACTTC. Variable domain in full (rest from reference TRBV7-9 and TRBJ2-5): DTGVSQNPRHKITKRGQNVTFRCDPISEHNRLYWYRQTLGQGPEFLTYFQNEAQLEKSRLLSDRFSAERPKGSFSTLEIQRTEQGDSAMYLCASSYGPGATFFRYFGPGTRLLVL.

As for this clonotype: Germline is not matched at one junction end, which may reflect a read error. J is TRBJ2-3 and V is TRBV9; D gene ambiguous. Germline CDR1 reads SGDLS; CDR2 reads YYNGEE. CDR3 length equals 14 residues. The CDR3 DNA sequence: TGTGCCAGCAGCGTAGCAGGCGGTGGCGACACGCACGATTTT. Protein: CASSVAGGGDTHDF. The whole variable domain, remainder taken from reference TRBV9 and TRBJ2-3, is DSGVTQTPKHLITATGQRVTLRCSPRSGDLSVYWYQQSLDQGLQFLIQYYNGEERAKGNILERFSAQQFPDLHSELNLSSLELGDSALYFCASSVAGGGDTHDFGPGTRLTVL.

The chain combines TRBV7-3 with TRBJ2-7; TRBD1 might be the D (6 bases). Germline V gene lookup returns CDR1 SGHTA and CDR2 FQGTGA. This CDR3 region has 16 residues. V dropped 5 bases and J dropped 4 bases, with 21 bases sitting between them. The CDR3 here is CASSPIKGKGVYEQYV. CDR3 sequence (DNA): TGTGCCAGCAGCCCTATTAAGGGGAAGGGGGTTTACGAGCAGTACGTC.

This chain links TRBV2 with TRBJ1-1; D might be TRBD1 (6 bases). Between the trimmed V and J ends, which lost 6 bases and 2 bases, there was a span of 16 bases. Germline loops: CDR1 SNHLY, CDR2 FYNNEI. The CDR3 has 15 amino acids. The chain's CDR3 is CASSRGVGGNTEAFF. CDR3 nucleotides: TGTGCCAGCAGCAGGGGTGTGGGAGGAAACACTGAAGCTTTCTTT.

J is TRBJ1-1 and V is TRBV5-4, with D hard to call. CDR3 length equals 18 residues. Trimming pared 2 bases from V and 5 bases from J, leaving 25 bases between. Germline V gene sequence: CDR1 SGHNT, CDR2 YYREEE (reference sequence). In DNA form, the CDR3 reads TGTGCCAGCAGCTTTCAAAGAAGGCACACAGTTTCGAGGACTGAAGCTTTCTTT. Protein product: CASSFQRRHTVSRTEAFF.

A remark on this clonotype: No conserved phenylalanine or tryptophan is present at the end of the CDR3, so a read error is the likely explanation. The DNA is omitted, as the CDR3 cannot be located on it reliably, and the CDR3 follows TCRdb's listing. The chain carries TRBV7-2 and TRBJ1-1; TRBD1 is the table's D call, not checked against the DNA. The CDR3 has 13 residues if both end residues are counted. Germline CDR1 SGHTA, CDR2 FQGNSA. The CDR3 loop is CASSLGGHTETLY.